Each of the 22 T cell receptor beta chains below was sequenced from the same sample in a study of identical twins. MiXCR, run by TCRdb on the 5' RACE reads, gives a single entry per CDR3 protein. The sample consists of about 720,000 distinct CDR3 sequences, 8% to 9% of them appearing once. These data also formed part of another study, on yellow fever vaccine responses in identical twins.

The source material was PBMCs. Every receptor here comes from a woman in her late teens or twenties in good health.

The V call is TRBV5-1, the J call TRBJ1-6; TRBD1 matches at 8 bases. V trimming: 4 bases; J trimming: 10 bases; junction bases outside the gene matches: 13. Germline V gives CDR1 SGHRS, CDR2 YFSETQ. There are 16 residues in the CDR3. Written as DNA, the CDR3 is TGCGCCAGCAGCCCCACCGCCGGGACAGGAAGATCACCCCTCCACTTT. It translates to CASSPTAGTGRSPLHF.

V gene TRBV7-2 combines with J gene TRBJ2-5; D unclear. V was pared by 0 bases and J by 0 bases, with 11 bases between. CDR3 size: 16 residues. CDR1 is SGHTA and CDR2 is FQGNSA in the germline V gene. CDR3: CASSLANFKYQETQYF. The CDR3 DNA is TGTGCCAGCAGCTTAGCGAACTTTAAGTACCAAGAGACCCAGTACTTC.

The V and J genes are TRBV20-1 and TRBJ2-3; D not resolved. The CDR3 contains 12 residues. The germline V gene has CDR1 DFQATT and CDR2 SNEGSKA (reference sequence). The V end was cut by 2 bases, the J end by 2 bases, with 5 bases between. The CDR3 spells CSARFVTDTQYF. The CDR3 nucleotides are TGCAGTGCTAGATTCGTCACAGATACGCAGTATTTT.

J is TRBJ2-3 and V is TRBV20-1; 8 bases are shared with TRBD2. This CDR3 is built from 14 residues. Germline trimming cut 5 bases from V and 3 bases from J; bases unmatched to any gene: 7. Germline values: CDR1 DFQATT, CDR2 SNEGSKA (reference sequence). The CDR3 DNA follows: TGCAGTGCTCCGGGGGGGGCCAGGACAGATACGCAGTATTTT. Protein product: CSAPGGARTDTQYF.

This clonotype was recorded a few times. This chain connects TRBV28 to TRBJ2-7; 8 nucleotides agree with TRBD2. Germline CDR1 and CDR2: MDHEN and SYDVKM. The trim removed 2 bases at V and 5 bases at J, leaving 5 bases unmatched. There are 14 residues in the CDR3. In DNA form, the CDR3 reads TGTGCCAGCAGTTTAACGGGAGGGGGGGACGAGCAGTACTTC. This sequence encodes CASSLTGGGDEQYF.

J is TRBJ1-2 and V is TRBV3-1, with TRBD1 matching over 9 bases. This CDR3 spans 13 amino acids. J gave up 7 bases and V 7 bases, and 7 bases lay outside the gene matches. Germline CDR1 LGHDT, CDR2 YNNKEL (reference sequence). This chain's CDR3 is CASNSQGAVGYTF. The CDR3 DNA follows: TGTGCCAGCAACTCACAGGGGGCGGTTGGCTACACCTTC.

V gene TRBV9 combines with J gene TRBJ1-2; no definite D call. This CDR3 spans 12 amino acids. Trimming stripped 0 bases from V and 6 bases from J, with 6 bases between. Germline values: CDR1 SGDLS, CDR2 YYNGEE. The CDR3, as DNA: TGTGCCAGCAGCGTAGGCGGTCATGGCTACACCTTC. Translation: CASSVGGHGYTF.

This clonotype showed up just a few times. V usage is TRBV30 and J usage is TRBJ2-1, with D unclear. Germline lookup yields CDR1 GTSNPN and CDR2 SVGIG (reference sequence). The CDR3 runs to 13 residues. The V and J ends lost 0 bases and 8 bases respectively, with 11 bases between them. CDR3 in amino acids: CAWSVDTQDEQFF. The CDR3 nucleotides read TGTGCCTGGAGTGTCGATACCCAGGATGAGCAGTTCTTC.

The sample holds many counts of this clonotype. The chain recombines TRBV12-3 or TRBV12-4 with TRBJ1-5; D possibly corresponds to TRBD1 (5 bases). There are 14 residues in the CDR3. Deletions cut 6 bases from V and 6 bases from J, with 15 bases between. This chain's CDR3 is CASSDRGAVQPQHF. The CDR3 bases are TGTGCCAGCAGCGACAGAGGAGCTGTTCAGCCCCAGCATTTT.

This clonotype was picked up a small number of times. The chain is built from TRBV9 and TRBJ1-1; D ambiguous. This CDR3 spans 16 amino acids. V lost 4 bases and J 0 bases, leaving 16 bases between the germline ends. Germline CDR1 and CDR2: SGDLS and YYNGEE. For the CDR3, the DNA is TGTGCCAGCAGCCGCCACGGCAAGGGTATGAACACTGAAGCTTTCTTT. It specifies CASSRHGKGMNTEAFF.

The chain combines TRBV28 with TRBJ1-5; TRBD1 agrees at 10 bases. With 7 bases clipped from V and 1 base from J, the junction kept 13 bases outside the gene matches. Germline V gives CDR1 MDHEN, CDR2 SYDVKM. The CDR3 length is 18 residues. CDR3 amino acids: CASKFGGTGAVSNQPQHF. In DNA, the CDR3 is TGTGCCAGCAAGTTTGGGGGGACAGGGGCAGTAAGCAATCAGCCCCAGCATTTT.

This clonotype has a count of ten or more. The rearrangement joins TRBV21-1 to TRBJ2-7. TRBV21-1 counts as a pseudogene. The CDR3 spans 15 residues. This CDR3 is CASSRKGTHAYEQYF. The CDR3 bases are TGTGCCAGCAGCCGAAAGGGAACTCATGCCTACGAGCAGTACTTC.

This clonotype has more than one count but fewer than ten. This sequence joins TRBV12-3 or TRBV12-4 and TRBJ1-2, with D perhaps TRBD1 (5 bases). There are 12 residues in the CDR3. V shed 1 base and J shed 8 bases, with 8 bases lying between them. This CDR3 is CASSLVRGGYTF. The CDR3 bases are TGTGCCAGCAGTTTAGTTCGGGGGGGCTACACCTTC.

This clonotype was counted a few times. This chain uses TRBV6-1 with TRBJ1-5; D perhaps matches TRBD1 (5 bases). Germline V gene lookup returns CDR1 MNHNS and CDR2 SASEGT. This CDR3 is built from 15 residues. Trimming cost V 5 bases and J 5 bases, with 16 bases left between them. The CDR3 loop is CASSPLLGRDQPQHF. CDR3 nucleotides: TGTGCCAGCAGTCCCTTATTGGGCAGGGATCAGCCCCAGCATTTT.

At least ten counts were recorded for this clonotype. The chain recombines TRBV20-1 with TRBJ2-3; unclear D gene. There are 12 residues in the CDR3. V dropped 6 bases and J dropped 4 bases, with 11 bases sitting between them. Germline V gene lookup returns CDR1 DFQATT and CDR2 SNEGSKA (reference sequence). For the CDR3, the DNA is TGCAGTGCCGAATCAAGGCCAGATACGCAGTATTTT. This codes for CSAESRPDTQYF.

The chain couples TRBV28 to TRBJ2-1; 9 nucleotides line up with TRBD1. Per the germline V gene, CDR1 is MDHEN and CDR2 is SYDVKM. After removal of 6 bases from V and 4 bases from J, the junction contained 4 bases not matched to a gene. The CDR3 is 14 amino acids. In DNA form, the CDR3 reads TGTGCCAGCAGAAGGACAGGGGAGTACAATGAGCAGTTCTTC. Its protein is CASRRTGEYNEQFF.

The gene calls are TRBV10-1 and TRBJ2-5, with D perhaps being TRBD1 or TRBD2 (5 bases each). CDR3 size: 13 residues. Germline V CDR1 and CDR2: WNHNN, SYGVQD (reference sequence). The V gene lost 7 bases and the J gene lost 7 bases, with 16 bases spanning the gap. The CDR3 protein is CASITGTRGTQYF. The CDR3 DNA reads TGCGCCAGCATCACCGGGACCCGAGGGACCCAGTACTTC.

The V gene is TRBV15, the J gene TRBJ2-1, with TRBD2 matching 11 bases. With V trimmed by 11 bases and J by 5 bases, 8 bases remained unmatched. The CDR3 consists of 14 residues. Germline V CDR1 and CDR2: LNHNV, YYDKDF (reference sequence). The CDR3 loop is CAAKPGLADNEQFF. The CDR3 DNA reads as TGTGCCGCGAAACCGGGACTAGCGGACAATGAGCAGTTCTTC.

The genes are TRBV27 and TRBJ2-7; D ambiguous. CDR3 size: 13 residues. The V end lost 0 bases, the J end lost 3 bases, and 6 bases lay between the germline ends. Germline CDR1 and CDR2: MNHEY and SMNVEV (reference sequence). Written as DNA, the CDR3 is TGTGCCAGCAGTTTATCGGCCAACTACGAGCAGTACTTC. Amino acid sequence: CASSLSANYEQYF.

This clonotype was found a few times. The J gene is TRBJ2-3, the V gene TRBV6-5; D not certain. Trimming took 2 bases from V and 6 from J, leaving 9 bases between them. The CDR3 runs to 13 residues. Germline V gene sequence: CDR1 MNHEY, CDR2 SVGAGI. As DNA, the CDR3 is TGTGCCAGCAGTTACAAATACATGGATACGCAGTATTTT. Translating gives CASSYKYMDTQYF.

The genes are TRBV10-2 and TRBJ2-1; D ambiguous. CDR1 and CDR2 from the germline V gene are WSHSY and SAAADI. The ends were cut back, 3 bases at V and 7 bases at J, with 13 bases in the middle. CDR3 length equals 14 residues. The CDR3 sequence: CASSETTTTNEQFF. The CDR3 bases are TGCGCCAGCAGTGAAACTACCACAACGAATGAGCAGTTCTTC.

Note on this clonotype: A much more abundant neighbour one base away suggests this may be a read error. Here the CDR3 omits its conserved ending phenylalanine or tryptophan, so a read error is the likely source. This chain links TRBV29-1 with TRBJ2-7; D gene unclear. Trimming took 5 bases from V and 3 from J, leaving 14 bases between them. CDR1 and CDR2 from the germline V gene are SQVTM and ANQGSEA. The CDR3 is 13 amino acids. As DNA, the CDR3 is TGCAGCGTTTGGGCAGGTTCTAACTACGAGCAGTACCTC. It codes for CSVWAGSNYEQYL.